This T cell receptor beta chain derives from a study of T cells in Graves' hyperthyroidism and ophthalmopathy. The table lists this clonotype with many counts. Its target is not known. Findings and caveats of the study: Blood samples included most of the expanded thyroid clonotypes exceeding 0.001. Stable hyperthyroidism was told apart from ophthalmopathy by a model built on 13 V-J features.

Lactation, pregnancy, other autoimmune disease or uncontrolled infection led to exclusion of patients. RNA transcripts yielded amplified TCR beta CDR3 regions. During a first-round RT-PCR of the TCR CDR3, the HTBI primer set was used. TCRdb itself ran the multiplex PCR reads through MiXCR, one entry per CDR3 protein. The sample includes roughly 420,000 distinct CDR3 sequences, approximately 14% of them seen just once. V was cut by 1 base and J by 1 base, with 0 bases left in between. Germline V lookup: CDR1 KGHSH, CDR2 LQKENI. CDR3 length: 12 residues. The clonotype originates from a woman under 30 with Graves' hyperthyroidism. Material for sequencing was blood. The chain couples TRBV18 to TRBJ2-3; no clear D gene. Here the CDR3 reads CASSPRTDTQYF. The CDR3 DNA sequence: TGTGCCAGCTCACCACGCACAGATACGCAGTATTTT.